These T cell receptor beta chains were read from a single sample in a study of blood T cells in healthy people across ages. TCRdb reprocessed the 5' RACE reads via MiXCR and lists one record per CDR3 protein. The sample carries hundreds of thousands of distinct CDR3 sequences, 62% recorded once. The material sequenced was blood. The source of these receptors is a man aged 25-40 years in good health. The CDR3 runs from the conserved cysteine through the conserved F or W. The order of the fields is V gene, J gene, clone size, CDR3 protein. Expanded clones get a size class; other rows say once, few or many, or leave the size out.

TRBV12-3/TRBV12-4	TRBJ1-2	-	CASSFQGSGGYTF
TRBV12-3/TRBV12-4	TRBJ2-1	-	CASSFGDLDEQFF
TRBV14	TRBJ2-7	-	CASSRRTGYTEQYF
TRBV7-2	-	-	CASSPDRTWGIQYF
TRBV27	TRBJ1-1	-	CASSLTDRMNTEAFF
TRBV5-1	TRBJ2-1	-	CASGKRPGQANNEQFF
TRBV6-1	TRBJ2-1	-	CASSEYVGNEQFF
TRBV5-1	TRBJ2-1	-	CASRLVSSSYNEQFF
TRBV12-3/TRBV12-4	TRBJ1-6	few	CASSLGGADSPLHF
TRBV6-1	TRBJ2-5	-	CASSDRRPSEQYF
TRBV12-3/TRBV12-4	TRBJ2-3	few	CASGSQAGGRGDTQYF
TRBV6-2/TRBV6-3	TRBJ2-1	-	CASSYVLDSYNEQFF
TRBV3-1	TRBJ2-1	-	CASSIRTPEQFF
TRBV28	TRBJ2-5	-	CASSPSGGWLGTQYF
TRBV7-2	TRBJ2-7	-	CAGSLVASYEQYF
TRBV5-6	TRBJ2-3	-	CASSLVYQTDTQYF
TRBV2	TRBJ2-7	-	CASKTGLSYEQYF
TRBV7-7	-	-	CASSLGQGGGETQYF
TRBV5-1	TRBJ2-3	-	CASTLGTSGGRQYF
TRBV5-1	TRBJ2-1	-	CASSLVPRGSYNEQFF
TRBV7-2	TRBJ2-5	-	CASTHRALGETQYF
TRBV5-1	TRBJ2-4	-	CASSDPRMDRNIQYF
TRBV20-1	TRBJ2-4	few	CSARNTQGAAKNIQYF
TRBV18	TRBJ2-3	-	CASSPTDRGTDTQYF
TRBV24-1	TRBJ1-1	-	CATSEEPNTEAFF
TRBV12-3/TRBV12-4	TRBJ1-2	-	CASSPLRAGYTF
TRBV25-1	TRBJ2-1	once	CAGRDDYRYNEQFF
TRBV14	TRBJ2-3	-	CASSPRSRVRGDTQYF
TRBV9	TRBJ2-1	-	CASSASGGPYNEQFF
TRBV10-3	TRBJ1-1	-	CVISEKGNTEAFF
TRBV12-3/TRBV12-4	TRBJ2-5	-	CASSRHTGTGETQYF
TRBV13	-	-	CASSRRTGGNQETQYF